The rows below give T cell receptor beta chains drawn from one sample of a study of cytomegalovirus exposure and HLA in healthy donors. Assay used: immunoSEQ multiplex PCR; TCRdb lists only in-frame clones, some missing. This repertoire shows 95,000 to 100,000 clones, around three quarters found once; its top ten account for about 8%. Sample: PBMCs. The receptors were gathered from a human donor in good health. CDR3s include the opening cysteine and the closing phenylalanine or tryptophan. The D gene is left open where the match is weak. A clone size is listed for some rows: how often the clone was seen (once, few, many), or a class if it is expanded.

D	size	J	V	CDR3	DNA
-	once	TRBJ1-3	TRBV15	CATSSWGRSGNTIYF	TGTGCCACCAGCAGTTGGGGGCGCTCTGGAAACACCATATATTTT
TRBD1	-	TRBJ2-1	TRBV18	CASSLFWGSGTGENEQFF	TGTGCCAGCTCACTGTTCTGGGGTAGCGGGACAGGGGAAAATGAGCAGTTCTTC
-	once	TRBJ1-1	TRBV10-3	CAISEVRGLTEAFF	TGTGCCATCAGTGAAGTTCGGGGACTCACTGAAGCTTTCTTT
-	-	TRBJ1-2	TRBV27	CASSGIQGFYTF	TGTGCCAGCAGTGGCATACAGGGTTTCTACACCTTC
TRBD1	-	TRBJ2-3	TRBV30	CAWSNRDRVTDTQYF	TGTGCCTGGAGTAACCGGGACAGGGTCACAGATACGCAGTATTTT
-	-	TRBJ1-1	TRBV7-8	CASSLAWRGNTEAFF	TGTGCCAGCAGCTTAGCGTGGAGGGGGAACACTGAAGCTTTCTTT
-	once	TRBJ2-3	TRBV6-1	CASSKTGDTQYF	TGTGCCAGCAGTAAGACAGGAGATACGCAGTATTTT
-	-	TRBJ1-3	TRBV6-6	CASSYGRAIYF	TGTGCCAGCAGTTACGGCCGGGCCATATATTTT
TRBD1	-	TRBJ1-3	TRBV15	CATSRTGENGNTIYF	TGTGCCACCAGCAGAACAGGGGAAAATGGAAACACCATATATTTT
-	-	TRBJ2-1	TRBV30	CAWSVLGQGEQFF	TGTGCCTGGAGTGTACTGGGCCAAGGTGAGCAGTTCTTC
TRBD2	few	TRBJ2-4	TRBV5-1	CASSPRTSGRWGAKNIQYF	TGCGCCAGCAGCCCAAGGACTAGCGGGAGATGGGGTGCCAAAAACATTCAGTACTTC
-	few	TRBJ2-7	TRBV6-1	CASSDVRGPSYEQYF	TGTGCCAGCAGTGATGTCAGGGGCCCCTCCTACGAGCAGTACTTC
-	-	TRBJ2-7	TRBV11-3	CASSLGGQSYEQYF	TGTGCCAGCAGCTTGGGCGGACAGTCCTACGAGCAGTACTTC
-	-	TRBJ2-3	TRBV7-9	CASSLDGGDTQYF	TGTGCCAGCAGCTTAGATGGAGGAGATACGCAGTATTTT
-	-	TRBJ2-1	TRBV7-9	CSSSSPQTRDNEQFF	TGTTCCAGCAGCTCCCCCCAGACTCGGGACAATGAGCAGTTCTTC
-	-	TRBJ2-1	TRBV7-9	CASSFQGLHSYNEQFF	TGTGCCAGCAGCTTTCAGGGTTTACACTCCTACAATGAGCAGTTCTTC
TRBD2	-	TRBJ2-7	TRBV5-1	CASSLVGVAGEGYEQYF	TGCGCCAGCAGCTTGGTCGGGGTAGCGGGAGAGGGCTACGAGCAGTACTTC
TRBD1	-	TRBJ1-1	TRBV5-4	CASSIGTDGTEAFF	TGTGCCAGCAGCATCGGGACAGACGGCACTGAAGCTTTCTTT
-	few	TRBJ1-1	TRBV6-5	CASSYYTQGNTEAFF	TGTGCCAGCAGTTACTATACCCAGGGGAACACTGAAGCTTTCTTT
TRBD2	-	TRBJ2-1	TRBV5-8	CASSLTVGLGPGEQFF	TGTGCCAGCAGCTTGACGGTAGGACTAGGTCCGGGTGAGCAGTTCTTC
-	-	TRBJ2-7	TRBV5-1	CASSSGLRLSSYEQYF	TGCGCCAGCAGCTCTGGACTACGACTGAGCTCCTACGAGCAGTACTTC